A single sample is the source of the 9 T cell receptor beta chains below, sequenced in a study of T cells in Graves' hyperthyroidism and ophthalmopathy. From RNA transcripts, TCR beta CDR3 regions were amplified. HTBI primers were employed in a first-round RT-PCR of the TCR CDR3. MiXCR, run by TCRdb on the multiplex PCR reads, gives a single entry per CDR3 protein. The table lists hundreds of thousands of distinct CDR3 sequences, around 15% of them singletons. Sequenced material: blood. These receptors came from a woman younger than 30 with Graves' hyperthyroidism.

J is TRBJ2-1 and V is TRBV6-1; TRBD1 or TRBD2 may be the D gene (7 bases each). The CDR3 runs to 14 residues. Germline CDR1 and CDR2: MNHNS and SASEGT. Trimming took 6 bases from V and 5 from J, leaving 14 bases between them. CDR3 DNA sequence: TGTGCCAGCAGGAAGCGGGACAGAAACAATGAGCAGTTCTTC. Translation gives CASRKRDRNNEQFF.

This sequence joins TRBV2 and TRBJ2-5, with TRBD1 matching 11 bases. Per germline, CDR1 SNHLY and CDR2 FYNNEI. CDR3 length equals 15 residues. The V and J ends lost 8 bases and 1 base, in that order; junction bases with no gene match: 6. The CDR3 reads CASLTGTGGQETQYF. CDR3 nucleotide sequence: TGTGCCAGCCTCACCGGGACAGGGGGCCAAGAGACCCAGTACTTC.

The J gene is TRBJ2-7, the V gene TRBV2; 8 bases are shared with TRBD1. The CDR3 is 18 residues long. CDR1 is SNHLY and CDR2 is FYNNEI in the germline V gene. The V gene end was trimmed by 6 bases and the J gene end by 3 bases; junction bases not matched to a gene: 19. In nucleotides, the CDR3 is TGTGCCAGCAGCCCGTCCTTCCCGGGACAGGAATGGCACTACGAGCAGTACTTC. This translates into CASSPSFPGQEWHYEQYF.

This clonotype was detected ten times or more. This chain connects TRBV30 to TRBJ2-5; perhaps TRBD1 as D (5 bases). CDR1 and CDR2 from the germline V gene are GTSNPN and SVGIG (reference sequence). The CDR3 has 12 amino acids. V shed 4 bases and J shed 3 bases, with 9 bases lying between them. DNA of the CDR3: TGTGCCTGGATCGTAGGGGAAGAGACCCAGTACTTC. As protein: CAWIVGEETQYF.

The table lists this clonotype with many counts. In nucleotides, the CDR3 is TGTGCCAGCACCCCTAATAGGGGGAACACTGAAGCTTTCTTT. Its protein is CASTPNRGNTEAFF. This chain joins TRBV6-2 or TRBV6-3 and TRBJ1-1, with TRBD1 as a possible D gene (5 bases). The V end lost 7 bases, the J end lost 1 base, and 13 bases lay between the germline ends. Germline V gene sequence: CDR1 MNHEY, CDR2 SVGEGT. This CDR3 region has 14 residues.

There are many counts of this clonotype. The chain combines TRBV20-1 with TRBJ2-1; unclear D gene. Germline V gene lookup returns CDR1 DFQATT and CDR2 SNEGSKA (reference sequence). Trimming took off 1 base at V and 2 bases at J, with 12 bases between the two ends. This CDR3 has 15 residues. The CDR3 sequence: CSARVFASAYNEQFF. The CDR3 DNA follows: TGCAGTGCTAGAGTCTTCGCATCCGCCTACAATGAGCAGTTCTTC.

Ten or more counts support this clonotype. V is TRBV20-1 and J is TRBJ2-5; D perhaps matches TRBD2 (6 bases). The CDR3 is 19 amino acids. CDR1 is DFQATT, CDR2 SNEGSKA, per germline (reference sequence). Trimming cost V 3 bases and J 5 bases, with 31 bases left between them. The CDR3 protein is CSARPPYRWTTDSRETQYF. CDR3 nucleotide sequence: TGCAGTGCTAGGCCACCCTACAGGTGGACTACCGACTCCCGGGAGACCCAGTACTTC.

This clonotype occurred many times. This chain connects TRBV27 to TRBJ2-7; D remains ambiguous. The CDR3 loop spans 14 amino acids. CDR1 is MNHEY, CDR2 SMNVEV, per germline (reference sequence). V was pared by 6 bases and J by 5 bases, with 17 bases between. In DNA form, the CDR3 reads TGTGCCAGCAGCCCTTATCGAGGTTCGGACGAGCAGTACTTC. Translated, it gives CASSPYRGSDEQYF.

This clonotype was detected only a few times. The rearrangement joins TRBV20-1 to TRBJ2-2; TRBD2 agrees at 7 bases. V shed 5 bases, J shed 1 base, and the junction held 4 bases outside the gene matches. Germline values: CDR1 DFQATT, CDR2 SNEGSKA (reference sequence). This CDR3 has 14 amino acids. The CDR3 spells CSAQTSLNTGELFF. CDR3 bases: TGCAGTGCTCAGACTAGCCTGAACACCGGGGAGCTGTTTTTT.